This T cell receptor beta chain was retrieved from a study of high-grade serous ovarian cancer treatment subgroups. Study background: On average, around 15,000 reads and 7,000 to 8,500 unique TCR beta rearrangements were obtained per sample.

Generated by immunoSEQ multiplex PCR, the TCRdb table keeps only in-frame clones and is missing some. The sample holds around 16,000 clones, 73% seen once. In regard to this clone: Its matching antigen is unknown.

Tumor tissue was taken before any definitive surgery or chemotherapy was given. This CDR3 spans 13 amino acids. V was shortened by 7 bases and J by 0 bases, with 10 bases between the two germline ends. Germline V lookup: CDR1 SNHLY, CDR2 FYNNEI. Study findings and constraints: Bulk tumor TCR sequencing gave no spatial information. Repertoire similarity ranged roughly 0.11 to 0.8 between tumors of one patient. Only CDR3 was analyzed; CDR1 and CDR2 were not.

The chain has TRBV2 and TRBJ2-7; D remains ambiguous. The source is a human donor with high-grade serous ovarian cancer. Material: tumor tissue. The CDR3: CASTGLDSYEQYF. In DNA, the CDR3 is TGTGCCAGCACTGGCTTGGACTCCTACGAGCAGTACTTC.